Listed below are T cell receptor beta chains from one sample, sequenced in a study of cytomegalovirus exposure and HLA in healthy donors. Produced via immunoSEQ multiplex PCR; TCRdb's table is partial and in-frame only. The table records 150,000 to 200,000 clones, over 65% of them present only once. What was sequenced was PBMCs. The receptor set was obtained from a man aged 18 to 29 in good health and CMV-seropositive. Each CDR3 is given with its conserved first and last residue. A D gene is named only where the DNA matches it firmly. Clone size is stated in some rows and not others, as once, few, many or a class when expanded.

D: TRBD1; J: TRBJ1-1; size: NA; V: TRBV7-2; DNA: TGTGCCAGCAGCAACAGCCGGGACAGGGGTTTAAGGAACACTGAAGCTTTCTTT; CDR3: CASSNSRDRGLRNTEAFF
D: TRBD2; J: TRBJ2-5; size: NA; V: TRBV7-7; DNA: TGTGCTAGCAGCAAGACTAGCGGGAGGCAAGAGACCCAGTACTTC; CDR3: CASSKTSGRQETQYF
D: TRBD1; J: TRBJ1-2; size: NA; V: TRBV11-2; DNA: TGTGCCAGCAGCACAGGGACAGAGGGAGGCTACACCTTC; CDR3: CASSTGTEGGYTF
D: NA; J: TRBJ1-1; size: NA; V: TRBV2; DNA: TGTGCCAGCAGTGAAAACGGTCCCCTGAACACTGAAGCTTTCTTT; CDR3: CASSENGPLNTEAFF
D: NA; J: TRBJ2-5; size: NA; V: TRBV7-9; DNA: TGTGCCAGCAGCTTAGAATGGGACTTCAGGTTCGTGGAGACCCAGTACTTC; CDR3: CASSLEWDFRFVETQYF
D: NA; J: TRBJ1-2; size: NA; V: TRBV6-1; DNA: TGTGCCAGCAGTGAACAGGCATTCTATGGCTACACCTTC; CDR3: CASSEQAFYGYTF
D: TRBD2; J: TRBJ2-3; size: NA; V: TRBV6-1; DNA: TGTGCCAGCAGTGAACGACTAGGCGGGGGTAGCACAGATACGCAGTATTTT; CDR3: CASSERLGGGSTDTQYF
D: TRBD2; J: TRBJ2-5; size: NA; V: TRBV11-2; DNA: TGTGCCAGCAGCTTAGGGACTAGCGTTAGAGGGGTGGAGACCCAGTACTTC; CDR3: CASSLGTSVRGVETQYF
D: TRBD1; J: TRBJ2-3; size: NA; V: TRBV6-1; DNA: TGTGCCACCTTGAAGGACAGGGGTACAGATACGCAGTATTTT; CDR3: CATLKDRGTDTQYF
D: NA; J: TRBJ2-1; size: NA; V: TRBV10-3; DNA: TGTGCCATCAGTGAGTATCGGTACAATGAGCAGTTCTTC; CDR3: CAISEYRYNEQFF
D: NA; J: TRBJ2-3; size: NA; V: TRBV15; DNA: TGTGCCACCAGCAGAGAGAGAGGGAGGAGCACAGATACGCAGTATTTT; CDR3: CATSRERGRSTDTQYF
D: NA; J: TRBJ1-6; size: NA; V: TRBV18; DNA: TGTGCCAGCTCACCATCCGGTGAGGTAAATAATTCACCCCTCCACTTT; CDR3: CASSPSGEVNNSPLHF
D: NA; J: TRBJ2-2; size: NA; V: TRBV6-1; DNA: TGTGCCAGCAGTGCAAGGGGCGGCGGGGAGCTGTTTTTT; CDR3: CASSARGGGELFF
D: TRBD1; J: TRBJ1-1; size: NA; V: TRBV28; DNA: TGTGCCAGCAGTCTTACAGGGGGCGTAAAAGCTTTCTTT; CDR3: CASSLTGGVKAFF
D: NA; J: TRBJ1-4; size: NA; V: TRBV5-4; DNA: TGTGCCAGCAGCTTTGAGTTCGTCAATGAAAAACTGTTTTTT; CDR3: CASSFEFVNEKLFF
D: TRBD1; J: TRBJ1-2; size: few; V: TRBV5-4; DNA: TGTGCCAGCAGCATGGACAGGGGGCGGCTCTATGGCTACACCTTC; CDR3: CASSMDRGRLYGYTF
D: TRBD2; J: TRBJ2-5; size: NA; V: TRBV10-2; DNA: TGCGCCAGCAGGGACCTAGCGGGGGGTCGAGAGACCCAGTACTTC; CDR3: CASRDLAGGRETQYF
D: NA; J: TRBJ1-1; size: NA; V: TRBV5-6; DNA: TGTGCCAGCAGCTTACGATGGGGCGCGGGGGGCACTGAAGCTTTCTTT; CDR3: CASSLRWGAGGTEAFF
D: NA; J: TRBJ1-3; size: NA; V: TRBV9; DNA: TGTGCCAGCAGCGTAGAGGACGGGACATGGGCTGGAAACACCATATATTTT; CDR3: CASSVEDGTWAGNTIYF
D: NA; J: TRBJ1-4; size: few; V: TRBV5-5; DNA: TGTGCCAGCAGCGGCCGGGGGGCACGTAACGTTAATGAAAAACTGTTTTTT; CDR3: CASSGRGARNVNEKLFF
D: NA; J: TRBJ2-3; size: NA; V: TRBV5-6; DNA: TGTGCCAGCAGCATGACCGGGAGTGAAGATACGCAGTATTTT; CDR3: CASSMTGSEDTQYF
D: NA; J: TRBJ1-2; size: NA; V: TRBV4-1; DNA: TGCGCCAGCAGCCAAGAAGGAAGGACAACCTATGGCTACACCTTC; CDR3: CASSQEGRTTYGYTF
D: TRBD2; J: TRBJ2-3; size: few; V: TRBV5-1; DNA: TGCGCCAGCATAGAAGACGGGGGGAGGGTCACAGATACGCAGTATTTT; CDR3: CASIEDGGRVTDTQYF
D: NA; J: TRBJ2-5; size: NA; V: TRBV9; DNA: TGTGCCAGCAGTGGACTGGACGGGGAGACCCAGTACTTC; CDR3: CASSGLDGETQYF
D: TRBD1; J: TRBJ1-4; size: few; V: TRBV28; DNA: TGTGCCAGCAGTTTACCCGGGACAGGGGCAACTAATGAAAAACTGTTTTTT; CDR3: CASSLPGTGATNEKLFF
D: NA; J: TRBJ2-3; size: NA; V: TRBV28; DNA: TGTGCCAGCAGTTTAAGGGGGGGGCTCGAAGATACGCAGTATTTT; CDR3: CASSLRGGLEDTQYF
D: TRBD1; J: TRBJ1-2; size: NA; V: TRBV9; DNA: TGTGCCAGCAGCGGACAGGGGGCCGAGGGCTATGGCTACACCTTC; CDR3: CASSGQGAEGYGYTF
D: NA; J: TRBJ2-3; size: NA; V: TRBV5-4; DNA: TGTGCCAGCAGCGTGAACAGGGAATTAGATACGCAGTATTTT; CDR3: CASSVNRELDTQYF
D: NA; J: TRBJ1-2; size: once; V: TRBV5-4; DNA: TGTGCCAGCAGCTGGGGAGACAGGAACTATGGCTACACCTTC; CDR3: CASSWGDRNYGYTF
D: NA; J: TRBJ1-1; size: NA; V: TRBV5-1; DNA: TGCGCCAGCAGTCCTACAGGGAACACTGAAGCTTTCTTT; CDR3: CASSPTGNTEAFF
D: NA; J: TRBJ2-4; size: NA; V: TRBV19; DNA: TGTGCCAGTAGTATCTCGGAGACCCTAGCCAAAAACATTCAGTACTTC; CDR3: CASSISETLAKNIQYF
D: NA; J: TRBJ1-2; size: NA; V: TRBV6-1; DNA: TGTGCCAGCAGTGGGGCAGGGGAGTACTATGGCTACACCTTC; CDR3: CASSGAGEYYGYTF
D: TRBD2; J: TRBJ2-5; size: once; V: TRBV7-8; DNA: TGTGCCAGCAGCGAGCCCGGGACTAGAGTCATTCAAGAGACCCAGTACTTC; CDR3: CASSEPGTRVIQETQYF
D: TRBD2; J: TRBJ2-3; size: NA; V: TRBV19; DNA: TGTGCCAGTAGTAACGAGCGGGGCGGCGTCCCAGATACGCAGTATTTT; CDR3: CASSNERGGVPDTQYF
D: NA; J: TRBJ1-1; size: NA; V: TRBV11-3; DNA: TGTGCCAGCAGCCTGAGGGCTGAAGCTTTCTTT; CDR3: CASSLRAEAFF
D: NA; J: TRBJ1-1; size: few; V: TRBV10-3; DNA: TGTGCCATCAGTGAGAAAACTCAGGGGCGGGACACTGAAGCTTTCTTT; CDR3: CAISEKTQGRDTEAFF
D: NA; J: TRBJ1-1; size: few; V: TRBV5-1; DNA: TGCGCCAGCAGCGGCACAGGGATCGAAACTGAAGCTTTCTTT; CDR3: CASSGTGIETEAFF
D: NA; J: TRBJ1-5; size: NA; V: TRBV6-1; DNA: TGTGCCAGCAGTGCTGGGGGCCCCGGAGGCAATCAGCCCCAGCATTTT; CDR3: CASSAGGPGGNQPQHF
D: TRBD1; J: TRBJ1-3; size: few; V: TRBV7-8; DNA: TGTGCCAGCAGCTTACTGACAGGGGCTGGAAACACCATATATTTT; CDR3: CASSLLTGAGNTIYF
D: TRBD1; J: TRBJ1-2; size: NA; V: TRBV27; DNA: TGTGCCAGCAGTTTATCCGGACAGGGGAGCTATGGCTACACCTTC; CDR3: CASSLSGQGSYGYTF
D: TRBD2; J: TRBJ2-2; size: NA; V: TRBV27; DNA: TGTGCCAGCAGTTTATCGCTGGGCGGGAGGGGAGCCGGGGAGCTGTTTTTT; CDR3: CASSLSLGGRGAGELFF
D: TRBD1; J: TRBJ2-3; size: NA; V: TRBV27; DNA: TGTGCCAGCTCCGACCGGGACAGGGATCATACGCAGTATTTT; CDR3: CASSDRDRDHTQYF
D: TRBD2; J: TRBJ2-3; size: NA; V: TRBV9; DNA: TGTGCCAGCAGCGCAATAGGCGGGGGGGCCAGAGCGGATACGCAGTATTTT; CDR3: CASSAIGGGARADTQYF
D: NA; J: TRBJ1-1; size: NA; V: TRBV11-2; DNA: TGTGCCAGCAGCCCGGACATTGGCACTGAAGCTTTCTTT; CDR3: CASSPDIGTEAFF
D: TRBD1; J: TRBJ1-2; size: few; V: TRBV19; DNA: TGTGCCAGTAGTCCGGGACAGGGGGACTTTGGCTACACCTTC; CDR3: CASSPGQGDFGYTF
D: TRBD1; J: TRBJ1-2; size: NA; V: TRBV6-1; DNA: TGTGCCAGCAGTGAGGACAGGGTCAAAGGAGGCTACACCTTC; CDR3: CASSEDRVKGGYTF
D: NA; J: TRBJ1-1; size: few; V: TRBV28; DNA: TGTGCCAGCAGTCCGACACTCGAGATGAACACTGAAGCTTTCTTT; CDR3: CASSPTLEMNTEAFF
D: TRBD1; J: TRBJ1-2; size: few; V: TRBV6-5; DNA: TGTGCCAGCAGTTACTCGACAGGGGGTGGCTACACCTTC; CDR3: CASSYSTGGGYTF
D: TRBD1; J: TRBJ2-2; size: NA; V: TRBV2; DNA: TGTGCCAGCAGTGAAGGACAGGGGGCGCGCGCCACCGGGGAGCTGTTTTTT; CDR3: CASSEGQGARATGELFF
D: NA; J: TRBJ1-2; size: NA; V: TRBV11-2; DNA: TGTGCCAGCAGCTTAGATCTCACTTCCTATGGCTACACCTTC; CDR3: CASSLDLTSYGYTF
D: NA; J: TRBJ1-1; size: NA; V: TRBV29-1; DNA: TGCAGCGCCTTAAACACTGAAGCTTTCTTT; CDR3: CSALNTEAFF
D: TRBD1; J: TRBJ1-6; size: NA; V: TRBV9; DNA: TGTGCCAGCAGCTCTTCGGGACAGGGCTCTTCACCCCTCCACTTT; CDR3: CASSSSGQGSSPLHF
D: NA; J: TRBJ1-5; size: NA; V: TRBV18; DNA: TGTGCCAGCTCACCACCCCTACAGCCGAGTAATGCGCCCCAGCATTTT; CDR3: CASSPPLQPSNAPQHF
D: TRBD1; J: TRBJ1-1; size: NA; V: TRBV7-8; DNA: TGTGCCAGCAGCCCCACGACAGGGATGAACACTGAAGCTTTCTTT; CDR3: CASSPTTGMNTEAFF
D: NA; J: TRBJ1-1; size: medium-sized; V: TRBV28; DNA: TGTGCCAGTTATGAGGGAGCTTCGAACACTGAAGCTTTCTTT; CDR3: CASYEGASNTEAFF
D: TRBD2; J: TRBJ2-5; size: once; V: TRBV15; DNA: TGTGCCACCAGCAGAGATTACCAAGCGGGGGAGCCATCCGGGACCCAGTACTTC; CDR3: CATSRDYQAGEPSGTQYF
D: TRBD1; J: TRBJ1-3; size: NA; V: TRBV6-5; DNA: TGTGCCAGCAGTACCCCCGGGGTAGGGGGCCGCACCATATATTTT; CDR3: CASSTPGVGGRTIYF
D: TRBD2; J: TRBJ2-6; size: NA; V: TRBV4-2; DNA: TGTGCCAGCAGCCAAGATTCGCGGGAGAGGGACTCTGGGGCCAACGTCCTGACTTTC; CDR3: CASSQDSRERDSGANVLTF
D: NA; J: TRBJ1-5; size: NA; V: TRBV7-9; DNA: TGTGCCAGCAGCTTAGTAGGTGAGCCAGGGTGGAATCAGCCCCAGCATTTT; CDR3: CASSLVGEPGWNQPQHF